This is a list of T cell receptor beta chains from one sample in a study of CD8 T cells in ankylosing spondylitis. A single record per CDR3 protein comes from TCRdb applying MiXCR to the 5' RACE reads. The data contain about 210,000 distinct CDR3 sequences, around 8% of them seen just once; the ten biggest clones take up roughly 4.9%. The sequenced sample was blood, either unsorted or a sorted T cell fraction (not recorded which). Receptor source: a female donor with ankylosing spondylitis or in good health (not recorded which). CDR3s include the opening cysteine and the closing phenylalanine or tryptophan. Each record gives: D gene, V gene, clone size, J gene, CDR3 DNA, CDR3 protein. The D gene is left open where the match is weak. Size tells how often a clone was seen (once, few, many) or the class of an expanded clone, and some rows leave it out.

TRBD1,TRBV6-2/TRBV6-3,many,TRBJ2-7,TGTGCCAGCACCCTACCCGGGACAGGTTACGAGCAGTACTTC,CASTLPGTGYEQYF
TRBD2,TRBV20-1,few,TRBJ2-1,TGCAGTGCCCCTTTCCGAGCGGGGACCTACAATGAGCAGTTCTTC,CSAPFRAGTYNEQFF
TRBD2,TRBV9,many,TRBJ2-1,TGTGCCAGCAGCGTACATAGCGGGAGTACGGGAGTCTCCTACAATGAGCAGTTCTTC,CASSVHSGSTGVSYNEQFF
TRBD1,TRBV5-4,many,TRBJ1-5,TGTGCCAGCAGCCTAGACAGGGGAAGTCAGCCCCAGCATTTT,CASSLDRGSQPQHF
TRBD1,TRBV20-1,many,TRBJ1-1,TGCAGTGCCAACATCCCCATCGGGGATAACAGGGGAAGAAACACTGAAGCTTTCTTT,CSANIPIGDNRGRNTEAFF
-,TRBV20-1,many,TRBJ2-6,TGCAGTGCTAAGACAGATGGGGCCAACGTCCTGACTTTC,CSAKTDGANVLTF
TRBD1,TRBV7-2,many,TRBJ1-3,TGTGCCAGCAGCTTAACTCCGGGACAGGGCTCTGGAAACACCATATATTTT,CASSLTPGQGSGNTIYF
-,TRBV21-1,many,TRBJ2-1,TGTGCCAGCAGCAAAAAGACAGTTTGGGAGCAGTTCTTC,CASSKKTVWEQFF
-,TRBV20-1,-,TRBJ2-3,TGCGGTGCTAGAAATGCCCGAGGCACAGATACGCAGTATTTT,CGARNARGTDTQYF
-,TRBV7-2,-,TRBJ2-5,TGTGCCAGCAGCTTAGGTGTTGGAGGAATTTCTCAAGAGACCCAGTACTTC,CASSLGVGGISQETQYF
-,TRBV5-1,many,TRBJ1-2,TGCGCCAGCAGCTTCCCAAACGCCGGTGGACCACCTAACTATGGCTACACCTTC,CASSFPNAGGPPNYGYTF
-,TRBV21-1,once,TRBJ2-2,TGTGCCAGGAGCACTGGACTGGGCGGCGGGGAGCTGTTTTTT,CARSTGLGGGELFF
TRBD1,TRBV6-5,many,TRBJ1-4,TGTGCCAGCAGTTACTCGACAGGGGGGGGAAAACTGTTTTTT,CASSYSTGGGKLFF
-,TRBV7-8,many,TRBJ2-7,TGTGCCAGCAGCCCGAGACGGGGACCCTACGAGCAGTACTTC,CASSPRRGPYEQYF
-,TRBV29-1,few,TRBJ2-2,TGCAGCGCCCACGCCCAGGGGAGCACCGGGGAGCTGTTTTTT,CSAHAQGSTGELFF
-,TRBV7-9,many,TRBJ2-3,TGTGCCAGCAGCCCAGATAACCCAGGGGCAGATACGCAGTATTTT,CASSPDNPGADTQYF
-,TRBV5-6,-,TRBJ2-6,TGTGACAGCTCCCTCTCTGGGGCCAACGTCCTGACTTTC,CDSSLSGANVLTF
TRBD2,TRBV7-2,many,TRBJ2-7,TGTGCCAGCGCTCCCCACAGCGGGAAGGGTTACGAGCAGTACTTC,CASAPHSGKGYEQYF
-,TRBV5-4,once,TRBJ1-2,TGTGCCAGCAGCCCGACGGCCCCAACGGGCTATGGCTACACCTTC,CASSPTAPTGYGYTF